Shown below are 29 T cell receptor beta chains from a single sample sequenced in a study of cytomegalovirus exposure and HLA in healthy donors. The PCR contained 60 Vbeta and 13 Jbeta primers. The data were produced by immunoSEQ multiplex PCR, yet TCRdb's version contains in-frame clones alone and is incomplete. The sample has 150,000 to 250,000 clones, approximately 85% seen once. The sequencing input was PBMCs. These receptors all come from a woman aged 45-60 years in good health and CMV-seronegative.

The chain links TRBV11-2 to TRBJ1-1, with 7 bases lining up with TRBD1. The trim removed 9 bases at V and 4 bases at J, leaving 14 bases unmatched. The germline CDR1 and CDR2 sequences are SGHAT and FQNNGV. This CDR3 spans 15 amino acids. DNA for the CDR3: TGTGCCAGTAACAATCCTGACAGGGCGATCACTGAAGCTTTCTTT. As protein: CASNNPDRAITEAFF.

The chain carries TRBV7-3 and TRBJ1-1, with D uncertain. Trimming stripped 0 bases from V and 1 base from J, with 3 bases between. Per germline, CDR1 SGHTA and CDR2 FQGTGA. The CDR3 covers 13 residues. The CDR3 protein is CASSLTRNTEAFF. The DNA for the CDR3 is TGTGCCAGCAGCTTAACGAGGAACACTGAAGCTTTCTTT.

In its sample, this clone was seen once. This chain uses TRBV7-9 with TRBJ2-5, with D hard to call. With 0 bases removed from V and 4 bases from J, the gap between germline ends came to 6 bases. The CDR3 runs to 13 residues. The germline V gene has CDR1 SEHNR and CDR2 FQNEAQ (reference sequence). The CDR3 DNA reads TGTGCCAGCAGCTTAGCCCCGGTAGAGACCCAGTACTTC. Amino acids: CASSLAPVETQYF.

The CDR3 sequence: CASRGTSGRSHEQYF. The CDR3 DNA reads TGTGCCAGCAGGGGGACTAGCGGGAGGTCCCACGAGCAGTACTTC. This sequence joins TRBV6-4 and TRBJ2-7; 15 bases match TRBD2. V lost 6 bases, J lost 5 bases, and 5 bases stayed unmatched. The CDR3 is 15 residues long. Germline CDR1 reads MRHNA; CDR2 reads SNTAGT.

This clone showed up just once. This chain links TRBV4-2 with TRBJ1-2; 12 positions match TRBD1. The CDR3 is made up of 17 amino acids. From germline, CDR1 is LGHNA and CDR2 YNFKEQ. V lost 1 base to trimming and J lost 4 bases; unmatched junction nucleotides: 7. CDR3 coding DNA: TGTGCCAGCAGCCAAGGGACACCGGGACAGGGGGCCTATGGCTACACCTTC. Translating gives CASSQGTPGQGAYGYTF.

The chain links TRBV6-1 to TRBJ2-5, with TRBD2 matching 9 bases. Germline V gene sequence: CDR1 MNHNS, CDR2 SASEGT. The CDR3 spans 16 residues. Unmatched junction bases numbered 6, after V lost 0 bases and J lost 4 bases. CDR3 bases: TGTGCCAGCAGTGAAGCTCGCGGGAGGGCGGCAGAGACCCAGTACTTC. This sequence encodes CASSEARGRAAETQYF.

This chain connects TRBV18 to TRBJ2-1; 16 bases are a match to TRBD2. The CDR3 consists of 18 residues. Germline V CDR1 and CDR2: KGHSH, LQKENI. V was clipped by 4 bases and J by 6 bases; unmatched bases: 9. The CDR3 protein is CASSQTGTSGRASNEQFF. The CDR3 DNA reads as TGTGCCAGCTCACAAACCGGGACTAGCGGGAGGGCCTCCAATGAGCAGTTCTTC.

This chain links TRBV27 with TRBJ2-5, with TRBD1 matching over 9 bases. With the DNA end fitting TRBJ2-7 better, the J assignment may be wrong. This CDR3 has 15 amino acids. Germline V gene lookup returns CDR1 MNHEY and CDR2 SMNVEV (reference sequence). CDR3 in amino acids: CASSRPGQGTYEQYF. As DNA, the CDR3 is TGTGCCAGCAGTCGGCCGGGACAGGGTACCTACGAGCAGTACTTC.

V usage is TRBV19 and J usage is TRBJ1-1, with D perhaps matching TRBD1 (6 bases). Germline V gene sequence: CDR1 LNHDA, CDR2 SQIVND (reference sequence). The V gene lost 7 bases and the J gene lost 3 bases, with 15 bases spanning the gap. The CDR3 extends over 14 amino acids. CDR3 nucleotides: TGTGCCAGTAAATTGAACAGGGACCACACTGAAGCTTTCTTT. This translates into CASKLNRDHTEAFF.

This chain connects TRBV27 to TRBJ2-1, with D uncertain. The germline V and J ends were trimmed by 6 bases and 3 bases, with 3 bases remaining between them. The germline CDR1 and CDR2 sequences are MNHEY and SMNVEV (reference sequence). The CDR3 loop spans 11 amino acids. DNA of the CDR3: TGTGCCAGCAGCCTCTACAATGAGCAGTTCTTC. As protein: CASSLYNEQFF.

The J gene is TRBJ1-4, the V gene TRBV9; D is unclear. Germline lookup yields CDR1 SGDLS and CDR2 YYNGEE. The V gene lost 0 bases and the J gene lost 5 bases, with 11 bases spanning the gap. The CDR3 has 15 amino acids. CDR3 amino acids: CASSVGWQENEKLFF. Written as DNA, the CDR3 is TGTGCCAGCAGCGTAGGATGGCAGGAAAATGAAAAACTGTTTTTT.

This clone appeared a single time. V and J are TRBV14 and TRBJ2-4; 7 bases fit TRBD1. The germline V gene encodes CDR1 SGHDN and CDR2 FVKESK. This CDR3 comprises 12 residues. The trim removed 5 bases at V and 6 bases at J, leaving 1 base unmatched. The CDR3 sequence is CASSDRVNIQYF. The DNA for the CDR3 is TGTGCCAGCAGCGACAGGGTAAACATTCAGTACTTC.

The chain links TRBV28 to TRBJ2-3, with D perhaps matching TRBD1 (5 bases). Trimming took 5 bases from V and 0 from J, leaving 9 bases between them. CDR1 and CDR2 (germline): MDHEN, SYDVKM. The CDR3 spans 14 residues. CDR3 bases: TGTGCCAGCAGTACAGGTTCTAGCACAGATACGCAGTATTTT. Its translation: CASSTGSSTDTQYF.

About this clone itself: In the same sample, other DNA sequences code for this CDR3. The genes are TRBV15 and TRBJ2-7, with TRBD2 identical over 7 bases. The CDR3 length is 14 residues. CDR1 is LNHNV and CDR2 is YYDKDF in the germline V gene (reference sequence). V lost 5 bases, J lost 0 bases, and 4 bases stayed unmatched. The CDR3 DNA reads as TGTGCCACCAGCGGGGGGGGGAGCTCCTACGAGCAGTACTTC. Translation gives CATSGGGSSYEQYF.

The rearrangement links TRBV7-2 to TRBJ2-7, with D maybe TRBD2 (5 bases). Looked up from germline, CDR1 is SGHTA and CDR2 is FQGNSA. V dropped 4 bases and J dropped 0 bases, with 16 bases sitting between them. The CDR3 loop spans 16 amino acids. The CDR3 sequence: CASSSTAVRSSYEQYF. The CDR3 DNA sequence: TGTGCCAGCAGCTCAACAGCGGTCAGGAGCTCCTACGAGCAGTACTTC.

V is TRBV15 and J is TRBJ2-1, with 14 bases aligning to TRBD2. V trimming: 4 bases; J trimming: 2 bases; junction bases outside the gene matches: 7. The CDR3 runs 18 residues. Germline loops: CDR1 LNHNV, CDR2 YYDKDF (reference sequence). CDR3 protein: CATSTRTSGRPAYNEQFF. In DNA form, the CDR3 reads TGTGCCACCAGCACCAGGACTAGCGGGAGGCCTGCCTACAATGAGCAGTTCTTC. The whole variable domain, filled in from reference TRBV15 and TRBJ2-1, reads DAMVIQNPRYQVTQFGKPVTLSCSQTLNHNVMYWYQQKSSQAPKLLFHYYDKDFNNEADTPDNFQSRRPNTSFCFLDIRSPGLGDTAMYLCATSTRTSGRPAYNEQFFGPGTRLTVL.

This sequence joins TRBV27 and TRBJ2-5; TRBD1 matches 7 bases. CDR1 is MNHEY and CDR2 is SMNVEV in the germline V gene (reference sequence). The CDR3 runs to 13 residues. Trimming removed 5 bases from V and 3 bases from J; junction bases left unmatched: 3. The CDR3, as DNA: TGTGCCAGCAGTCACACAGGGGAAGAGACCCAGTACTTC. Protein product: CASSHTGEETQYF.

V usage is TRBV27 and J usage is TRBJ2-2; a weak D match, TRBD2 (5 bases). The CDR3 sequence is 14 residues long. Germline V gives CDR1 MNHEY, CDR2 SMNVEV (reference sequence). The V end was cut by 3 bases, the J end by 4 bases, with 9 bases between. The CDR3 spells CASSFMGSTGELFF. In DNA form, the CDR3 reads TGTGCCAGCAGTTTTATGGGGAGCACCGGGGAGCTGTTTTTT.

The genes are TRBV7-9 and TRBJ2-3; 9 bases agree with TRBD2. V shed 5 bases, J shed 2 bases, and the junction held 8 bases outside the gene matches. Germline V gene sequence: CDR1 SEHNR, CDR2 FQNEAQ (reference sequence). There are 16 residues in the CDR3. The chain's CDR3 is CASSLAGGRSTDTQYF. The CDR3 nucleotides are TGTGCCAGCAGCCTTGCGGGAGGGAGGTCCACAGATACGCAGTATTTT.

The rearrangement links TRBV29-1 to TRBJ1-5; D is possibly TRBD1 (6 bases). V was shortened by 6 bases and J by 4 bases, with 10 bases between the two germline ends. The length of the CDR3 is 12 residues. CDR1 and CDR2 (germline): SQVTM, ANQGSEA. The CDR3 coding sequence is TGCAGCGTCCAACAGGGAAATCAGCCCCAGCATTTT. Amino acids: CSVQQGNQPQHF.

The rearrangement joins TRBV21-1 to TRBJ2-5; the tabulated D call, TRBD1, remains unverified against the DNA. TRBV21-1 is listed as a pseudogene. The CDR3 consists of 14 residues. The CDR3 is CASSETGENETQYF. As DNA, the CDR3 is TGTGCCAGCAGCGAGACAGGGGAGAACGAGACCCAGTACTTC.

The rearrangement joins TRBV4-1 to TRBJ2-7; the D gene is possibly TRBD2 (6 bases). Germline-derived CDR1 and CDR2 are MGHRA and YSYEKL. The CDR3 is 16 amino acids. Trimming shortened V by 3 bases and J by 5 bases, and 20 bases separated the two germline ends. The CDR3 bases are TGCGCCAGCAGCCAGGCCGGGAGAAGGAATAGCAACGAGCAGTACTTC. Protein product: CASSQAGRRNSNEQYF.

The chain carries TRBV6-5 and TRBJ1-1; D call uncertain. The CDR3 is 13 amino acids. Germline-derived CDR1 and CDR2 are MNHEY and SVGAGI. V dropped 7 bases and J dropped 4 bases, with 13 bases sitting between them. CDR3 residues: CASTRTRGTEAFF. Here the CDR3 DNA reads TGTGCCAGCACCAGGACCCGGGGCACTGAAGCTTTCTTT.

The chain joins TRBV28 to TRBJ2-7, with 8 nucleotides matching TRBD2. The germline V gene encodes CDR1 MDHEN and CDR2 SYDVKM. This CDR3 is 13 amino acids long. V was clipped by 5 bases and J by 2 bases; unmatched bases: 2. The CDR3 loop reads CASSRGGAYEQYF. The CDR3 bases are TGTGCCAGCAGTCGGGGGGGGGCCTACGAGCAGTACTTC.

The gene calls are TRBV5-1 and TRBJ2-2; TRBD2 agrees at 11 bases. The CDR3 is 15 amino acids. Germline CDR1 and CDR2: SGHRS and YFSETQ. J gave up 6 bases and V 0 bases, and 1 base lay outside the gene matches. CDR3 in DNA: TGCGCCAGCAGCTTGGAGGGACTAGCGGCCGGGGAGCTGTTTTTT. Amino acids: CASSLEGLAAGELFF.

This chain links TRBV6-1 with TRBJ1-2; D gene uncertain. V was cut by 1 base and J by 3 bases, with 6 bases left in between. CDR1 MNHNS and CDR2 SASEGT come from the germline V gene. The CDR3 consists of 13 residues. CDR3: CASSEGRDYGYTF. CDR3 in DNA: TGTGCCAGCAGTGAAGGGAGGGACTATGGCTACACCTTC.

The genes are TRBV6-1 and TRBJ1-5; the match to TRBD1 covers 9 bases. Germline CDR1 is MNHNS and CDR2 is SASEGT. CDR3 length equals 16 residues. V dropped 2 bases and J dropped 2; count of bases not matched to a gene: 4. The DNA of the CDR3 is TGTGCCAGCAGTGAAAGGACAGGGGAAGGCAATCAGCCCCAGCATTTT. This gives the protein CASSERTGEGNQPQHF.

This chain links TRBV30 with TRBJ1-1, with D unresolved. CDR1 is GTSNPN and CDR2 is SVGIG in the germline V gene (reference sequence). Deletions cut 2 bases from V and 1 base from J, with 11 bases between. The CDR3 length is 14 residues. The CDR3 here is CAWSPESGNTEAFF. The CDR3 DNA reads TGTGCCTGGAGTCCCGAATCGGGGAACACTGAAGCTTTCTTT.

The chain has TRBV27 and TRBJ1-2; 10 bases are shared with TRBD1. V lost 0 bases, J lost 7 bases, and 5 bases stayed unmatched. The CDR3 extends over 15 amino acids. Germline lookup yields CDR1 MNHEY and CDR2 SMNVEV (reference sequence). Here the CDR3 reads CASSLSGQGGAGYTF. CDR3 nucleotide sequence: TGTGCCAGCAGTTTATCTGGACAGGGGGGCGCTGGCTACACCTTC.